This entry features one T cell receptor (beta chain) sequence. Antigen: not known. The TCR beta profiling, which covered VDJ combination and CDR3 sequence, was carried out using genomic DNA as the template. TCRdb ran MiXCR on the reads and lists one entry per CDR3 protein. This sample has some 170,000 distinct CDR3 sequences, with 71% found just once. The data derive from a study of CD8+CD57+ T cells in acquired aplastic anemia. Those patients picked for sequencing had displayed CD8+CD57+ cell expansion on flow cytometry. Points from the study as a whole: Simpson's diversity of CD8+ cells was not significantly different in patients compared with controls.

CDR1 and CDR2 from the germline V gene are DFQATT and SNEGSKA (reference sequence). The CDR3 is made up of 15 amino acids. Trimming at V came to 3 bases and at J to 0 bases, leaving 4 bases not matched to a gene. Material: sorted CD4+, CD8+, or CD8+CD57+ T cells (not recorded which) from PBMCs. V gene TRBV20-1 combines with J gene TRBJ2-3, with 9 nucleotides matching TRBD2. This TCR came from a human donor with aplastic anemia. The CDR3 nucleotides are TGCAGTGCTAGCGGTCTAGCGGGGAGCACAGATACGCAGTATTTT. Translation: CSASGLAGSTDTQYF.